This TCR beta chain appears in the sequencing data of a study of identical twins. Study results and limitations: Donors were not followed over many years; analysis was cross-sectional. Partial confounding of zero-insertion analyses by invariant MAIT and iNKT cells was possible. Whereas memory repertoires showed no such difference, abundant cord blood beta clonotypes carried fewer insertions.

Everyone who donated was a healthy Caucasian. TCRdb re-called the 5' RACE reads with MiXCR, one entry per CDR3 protein. The table has nearly 900,000 distinct CDR3 sequences, 9% to 15% seen once. Germline V lookup: CDR1 SGHRS, CDR2 YFSETQ. V trimming: 4 bases; J trimming: 7 bases; junction bases outside the gene matches: 5. The length of the CDR3 is 14 residues. Notes on this clonotype: Its target is unknown.

The sample was also linked to a second study, of yellow fever vaccine responses in identical twins.

The chain uses TRBV5-1 and TRBJ2-1, with 10 nucleotides matching TRBD2. This clonotype was obtained from a woman between 18 and 29 years old in good health. Sample: PBMCs. CDR3 sequence reads: CASSSSGGENEQFF. The DNA for the CDR3 is TGCGCCAGCAGCAGCAGCGGGGGGGAGAATGAGCAGTTCTTC.